These 16 T cell receptor beta chains came from one sample sequenced in a study of T cell responses to AZD1222 COVID-19 vaccine. The repertoire was sequenced with immunoSEQ multiplex PCR; TCRdb's copy has only in-frame clones and lacks some. Of 65,000 or so clones in the sample, about four fifths are singletons; the top ten hold about 10%. The specimen was peripheral blood, collected on day 0 of AZD1222 vaccination. These TCRs come from an adult in good health.

The chain has TRBV28 and TRBJ1-2; D not certain. The CDR3 is made up of 17 amino acids. Trimming pared 1 base from V and 1 base from J, leaving 16 bases between. Germline V lookup: CDR1 MDHEN, CDR2 SYDVKM. DNA for the CDR3: TGTGCCAGCAGTTTATTCGGCACCTTCTCTTTTAACTATGGCTACACCTTC. Its translation: CASSLFGTFSFNYGYTF.

V gene TRBV2 combines with J gene TRBJ1-6; D ambiguous. V lost 6 bases, J lost 8 bases, and 8 bases lay in between. This CDR3 comprises 12 residues. Germline loops: CDR1 SNHLY, CDR2 FYNNEI. For the CDR3, the DNA is TGTGCCAGCAGGGCCGTCGATTCACCCCTCCACTTT. Encoded protein: CASRAVDSPLHF.

The chain recombines TRBV28 with TRBJ1-2; D uncertain. CDR1 is MDHEN, CDR2 SYDVKM, per germline. Trimming stripped 3 bases from V and 8 bases from J, with 22 bases between. The CDR3 contains 16 residues. CDR3 DNA: TGTGCCAGCAGTTTTCCCCCTTTCGCTTCCAGAGAGGGCTACACCTTC. Translation gives CASSFPPFASREGYTF.

The chain carries TRBV19 and TRBJ2-2; possibly TRBD1 for D (6 bases). CDR3 size: 15 residues. V was shortened by 0 bases and J by 5 bases, with 10 bases between the two germline ends. Germline lookup yields CDR1 LNHDA and CDR2 SQIVND (reference sequence). The CDR3 is CASSIDRGGTGELFF. DNA for the CDR3: TGTGCCAGTAGTATAGATCGAGGGGGTACCGGGGAGCTGTTTTTT.

CDR3 DNA sequence: TGTGCCAGCAGTTCCTGGATGCGTGGAAGGAGAAATGAGCAGTTCTTC. Amino acids: CASSSWMRGRRNEQFF. The chain joins TRBV28 to TRBJ2-1; unclear D gene. Trimming left V 4 bases short and J 7 bases short, with 20 bases between. In germline, CDR1 is MDHEN, CDR2 SYDVKM. The CDR3 spans 16 residues.

V gene TRBV5-6 combines with J gene TRBJ2-7; the D gene is possibly TRBD2 (7 bases). The CDR3 covers 12 residues. Germline V gene data show CDR1 as SGHDT and CDR2 as YYEEEE. V was shortened by 4 bases and J by 12 bases, with 17 bases between the two germline ends. The CDR3 spells CASSRGGTFSYF. Written as DNA, the CDR3 is TGTGCCAGCAGCAGGGGGGGGACATTCTCGTACTTC. The full variable domain, with the rest looked up from reference TRBV5-6 and TRBJ2-7, is DAGVTQSPTHLIKTRGQQVTLRCSPKSGHDTVSWYQQALGQGPQFIFQYYEEEERQRGNFPDRFSGHQFPNYSSELNVNALLLGDSALYLCASSRGGTFSYFGPGTRLTVT.

The V and J genes are TRBV12-3 or TRBV12-4 and TRBJ2-7, with a weak D call TRBD1 (5 bases). The CDR3 has 13 residues. Trimming stripped 7 bases from V and 6 bases from J, with 16 bases between. The CDR3 region has the DNA TGTGCCAGCACCCCCCAGGGCAGGTCCGAGCAGTACTTC. Its protein is CASTPQGRSEQYF.

The chain combines TRBV5-4 with TRBJ1-1; D is unclear. The ends were cut back, 0 bases at V and 1 base at J, with 13 bases in the middle. CDR3 length: 16 residues. Germline-derived CDR1 and CDR2 are SGHNT and YYREEE (reference sequence). CDR3 sequence: CASSLDFQVSNTEAFF. In DNA, the CDR3 is TGTGCCAGCAGCTTGGATTTCCAGGTGTCGAACACTGAAGCTTTCTTT.

This clone came up a few times. This chain joins TRBV10-2 and TRBJ2-7, with no clear D. This CDR3 region has 15 residues. The V end was cut by 0 bases, the J end by 3 bases, with 12 bases between. CDR1 and CDR2 (germline): WSHSY, SAAADI. The CDR3 bases are TGCGCCAGCAGTGAGTCTTCGGGTACAGTCTACGAGCAGTACTTC. Residues: CASSESSGTVYEQYF.

This clone has more than one count but fewer than ten. The genes are TRBV28 and TRBJ2-1, with D perhaps TRBD2 (7 bases). This CDR3 region has 15 residues. The germline V and J ends were trimmed by 2 bases and 4 bases, with 12 bases remaining between them. Germline assignment: CDR1 MDHEN and CDR2 SYDVKM. The CDR3 DNA is TGTGCCAGCAGTTTAAGGGGGGGCGTGTACAATGAGCAGTTCTTC. Residues: CASSLRGGVYNEQFF.

This sequence joins TRBV19 and TRBJ1-2; 10 positions agree with TRBD1. V lost 7 bases, J lost 3 bases, and 2 bases stayed unmatched. The CDR3 runs 13 residues. Germline V gene lookup returns CDR1 LNHDA and CDR2 SQIVND (reference sequence). The CDR3 is CASKGTGDYGYTF. The CDR3 region has the DNA TGTGCCAGTAAAGGGACAGGGGACTATGGCTACACCTTC.

This chain connects TRBV5-6 to TRBJ2-2; a possible D gene is TRBD2 (6 bases). Trimming removed 0 bases at V and 2 bases at J, with 11 bases between. Per the germline V gene, CDR1 is SGHDT and CDR2 is YYEEEE. This CDR3 contains 16 residues. The DNA of the CDR3 is TGTGCCAGCAGCTTGGGGGCGGGGTCAAACACCGGGGAGCTGTTTTTT. Translation: CASSLGAGSNTGELFF. Supplemented by reference TRBV5-6 and TRBJ2-2, the full variable domain reads DAGVTQSPTHLIKTRGQQVTLRCSPKSGHDTVSWYQQALGQGPQFIFQYYEEEERQRGNFPDRFSGHQFPNYSSELNVNALLLGDSALYLCASSLGAGSNTGELFFGEGSRLTVL.

Here the CDR3 DNA reads TGTGCCAGCGTACGAAGGGGGCGCGTAGAAGCTTTCTTT. It codes for CASVRRGRVEAFF. The V gene is TRBV28, the J gene TRBJ1-1; 7 nucleotides match TRBD1. CDR1 and CDR2 (germline): MDHEN, SYDVKM. Trimming removed 8 bases from V and 8 bases from J; junction bases left unmatched: 11. The CDR3 covers 13 residues.

The rearrangement joins TRBV4-2 to TRBJ2-1; 9 positions match TRBD1. This CDR3 has 16 amino acids. Germline V CDR1 and CDR2: LGHNA, YNFKEQ. Trimming removed 1 base from V and 9 bases from J; junction bases left unmatched: 10. The CDR3 DNA reads as TGTGCCAGCAGCCAAGCTCCGGGACAGGGAAAGGCTGAGCAGTTCTTC. As protein: CASSQAPGQGKAEQFF.

For the CDR3, the DNA is TGTGCCAGCAGTCCATTCGGATTCAATGAGCAGTTCTTC. Its protein is CASSPFGFNEQFF. The gene calls are TRBV5-8 and TRBJ2-1; D gene ambiguous. The CDR3 has 13 amino acids. CDR1 and CDR2 (germline): SGHTS, YDEGEE. Trimming stripped 5 bases from V and 6 bases from J, with 12 bases between.

This clone appeared a single time. The chain carries TRBV28 and TRBJ2-4, with D maybe TRBD1 (5 bases). The length of the CDR3 is 16 residues. Trimming cost V 5 bases and J 3 bases, with 17 bases left between them. Looked up from germline, CDR1 is MDHEN and CDR2 is SYDVKM. CDR3 in DNA: TGTGCCAGCAGTCCAAGGACCCGTCAGGGCAAAAACATTCAGTACTTC. Translating it yields CASSPRTRQGKNIQYF.